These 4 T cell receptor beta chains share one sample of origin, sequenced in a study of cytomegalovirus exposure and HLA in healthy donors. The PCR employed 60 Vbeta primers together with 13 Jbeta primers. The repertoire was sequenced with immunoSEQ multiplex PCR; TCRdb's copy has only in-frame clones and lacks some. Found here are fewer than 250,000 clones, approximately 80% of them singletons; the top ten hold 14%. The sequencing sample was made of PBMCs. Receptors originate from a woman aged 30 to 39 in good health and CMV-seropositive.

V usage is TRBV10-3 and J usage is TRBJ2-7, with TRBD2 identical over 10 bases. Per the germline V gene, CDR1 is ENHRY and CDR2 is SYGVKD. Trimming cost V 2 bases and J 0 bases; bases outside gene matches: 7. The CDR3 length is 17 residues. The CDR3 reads CAISERTSGYSSYEQYF. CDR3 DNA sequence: TGTGCCATCAGTGAGCGGACTAGCGGTTATAGCTCCTACGAGCAGTACTTC.

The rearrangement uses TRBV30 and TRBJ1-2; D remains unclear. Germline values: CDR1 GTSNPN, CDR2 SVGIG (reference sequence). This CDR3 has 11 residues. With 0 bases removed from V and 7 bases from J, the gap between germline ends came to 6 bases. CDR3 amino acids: CAWSVLGGYTF. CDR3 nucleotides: TGTGCCTGGAGTGTACTTGGTGGCTACACCTTC.

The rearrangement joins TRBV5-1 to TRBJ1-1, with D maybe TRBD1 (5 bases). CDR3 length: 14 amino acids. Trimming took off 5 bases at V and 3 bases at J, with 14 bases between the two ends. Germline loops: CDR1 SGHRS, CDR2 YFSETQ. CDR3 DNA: TGCGCCAGCAGACCCCAGGCGGGGGACACTGAAGCTTTCTTT. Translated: CASRPQAGDTEAFF.

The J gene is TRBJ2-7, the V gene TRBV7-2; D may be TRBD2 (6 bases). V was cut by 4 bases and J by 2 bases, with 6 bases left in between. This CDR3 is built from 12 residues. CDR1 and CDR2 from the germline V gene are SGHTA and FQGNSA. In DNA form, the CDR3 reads TGTGCCAGCAGCTCGGGGGCCTACGAGCAGTACTTC. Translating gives CASSSGAYEQYF.